This TCR beta chain was recovered during a study of T cells in Graves' hyperthyroidism and ophthalmopathy. Study-level points and caveats: Onset of ophthalmopathy came a median roughly 6.4 months after the model predicted it.

Germline CDR1 is SGDLS and CDR2 is YYNGEE. The CDR3 is 12 amino acids. The ends were cut back, 3 bases at V and 6 bases at J, with 8 bases in the middle. On this clonotype itself: Its antigen is currently unknown.

Amplified TCR beta CDR3 regions came from RNA transcripts. During a first-round RT-PCR of the TCR CDR3, the HTBI primer set was used. TCRdb re-analysed the multiplex PCR reads in MiXCR, keeping a single row per CDR3 protein. Here the sample spans 300,000 or so distinct CDR3 sequences, approximately 17% being singletons. The chain has TRBV9 and TRBJ2-3; unclear D gene. The sequencing input was blood. The source of this sequence is a man aged 25 to 45 with Graves' hyperthyroidism. The CDR3 loop reads CASSAFGDTQYF. The DNA for the CDR3 is TGTGCCAGCAGCGCTTTCGGGGATACGCAGTATTTT.